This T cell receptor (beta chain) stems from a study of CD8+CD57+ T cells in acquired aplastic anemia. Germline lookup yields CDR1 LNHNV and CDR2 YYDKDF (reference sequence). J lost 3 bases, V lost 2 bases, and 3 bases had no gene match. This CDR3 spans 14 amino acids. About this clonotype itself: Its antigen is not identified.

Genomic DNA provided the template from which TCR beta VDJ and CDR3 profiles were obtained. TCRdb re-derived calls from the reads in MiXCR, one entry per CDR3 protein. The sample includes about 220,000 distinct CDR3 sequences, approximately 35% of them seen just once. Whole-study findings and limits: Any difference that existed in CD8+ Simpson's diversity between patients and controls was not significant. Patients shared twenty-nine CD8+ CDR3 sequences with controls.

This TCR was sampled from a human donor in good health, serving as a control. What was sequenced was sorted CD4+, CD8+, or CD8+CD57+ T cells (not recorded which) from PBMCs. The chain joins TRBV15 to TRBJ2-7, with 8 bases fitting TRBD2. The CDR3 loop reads CATSRSGTSYEQYF. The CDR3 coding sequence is TGTGCCACCAGCAGATCCGGGACTAGCTACGAGCAGTACTTC.